Included here is one T cell receptor beta chain sequence, with context. The data were produced by immunoSEQ multiplex PCR, yet TCRdb's version contains in-frame clones alone and is incomplete. The table includes approximately 51,000 clones, 90% to 95% detected once. The data originate from a study of T cell changes during pregnancy in multiple sclerosis. Germline V gene data show CDR1 as GTSNPN and CDR2 as SVGIG (reference sequence). This CDR3 has 19 amino acids. Trimming took 1 base from V and 1 from J; bases not matched to a gene: 15. The TCR sequence derives from a female donor with multiple sclerosis, enrolled in a pregnancy study. The chain uses TRBV30 and TRBJ1-5; TRBD1 agrees at 8 bases. This specimen consisted of CD4+ T cells from peripheral blood mononuclear cells, obtained in the second trimester of pregnancy. The CDR3 is CAWSDGQGIWYSSNQPQHF. Here the CDR3 DNA reads TGTGCCTGGAGTGACGGACAGGGAATATGGTATAGCAGCAATCAGCCCCAGCATTTT.